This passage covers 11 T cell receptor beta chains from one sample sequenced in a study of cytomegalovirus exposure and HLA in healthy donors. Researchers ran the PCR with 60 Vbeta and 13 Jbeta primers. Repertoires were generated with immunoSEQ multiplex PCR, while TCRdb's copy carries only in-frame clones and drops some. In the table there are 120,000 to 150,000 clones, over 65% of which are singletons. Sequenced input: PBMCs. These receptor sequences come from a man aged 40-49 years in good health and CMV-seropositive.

The CDR3 bases are TGTGCCAGTAGTATTCTACCAGGGGGCGGCCAGCCCCAGCATTTT. This translates into CASSILPGGGQPQHF. V is TRBV19 and J is TRBJ1-5; 8 bases align to TRBD1. Trimming took 3 bases from V and 7 from J; bases not matched to a gene: 8. CDR3 length: 15 residues. Germline assignment: CDR1 LNHDA and CDR2 SQIVND (reference sequence).

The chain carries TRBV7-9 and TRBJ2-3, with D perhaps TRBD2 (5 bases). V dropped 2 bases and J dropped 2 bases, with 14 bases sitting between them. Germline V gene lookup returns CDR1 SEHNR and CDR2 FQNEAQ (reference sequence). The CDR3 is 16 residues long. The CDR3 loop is CASSLYGRVDTDTQYF. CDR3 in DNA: TGTGCCAGCAGCTTATATGGGCGGGTTGACACAGATACGCAGTATTTT.

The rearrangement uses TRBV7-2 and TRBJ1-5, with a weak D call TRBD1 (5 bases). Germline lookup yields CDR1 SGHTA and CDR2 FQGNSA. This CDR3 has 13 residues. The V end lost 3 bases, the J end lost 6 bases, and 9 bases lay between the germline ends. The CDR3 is CASSLGGSQPQHF. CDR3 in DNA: TGTGCCAGCAGCTTGGGGGGTTCTCAGCCCCAGCATTTT.

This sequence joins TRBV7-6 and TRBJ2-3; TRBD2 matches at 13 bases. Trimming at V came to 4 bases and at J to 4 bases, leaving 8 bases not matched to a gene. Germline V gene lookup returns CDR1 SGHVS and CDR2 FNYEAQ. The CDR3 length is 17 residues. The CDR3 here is CASSSLGTSGMADTQYF. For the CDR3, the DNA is TGTGCCAGCAGCTCGTTGGGGACTAGCGGGATGGCAGATACGCAGTATTTT.

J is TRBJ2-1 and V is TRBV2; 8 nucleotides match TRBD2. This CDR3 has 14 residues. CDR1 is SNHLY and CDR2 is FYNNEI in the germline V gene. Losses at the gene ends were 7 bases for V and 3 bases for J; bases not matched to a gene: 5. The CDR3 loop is CASTDSGSYNEQFF. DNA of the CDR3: TGTGCCAGCACTGACAGCGGGAGCTACAATGAGCAGTTCTTC. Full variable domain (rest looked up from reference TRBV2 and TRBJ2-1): EPEVTQTPSHQVTQMGQEVILRCVPISNHLYFYWYRQILGQKVEFLVSFYNNEISEKSEIFDDQFSVERPDGSNFTLKIRSTKLEDSAMYFCASTDSGSYNEQFFGPGTRLTVL.

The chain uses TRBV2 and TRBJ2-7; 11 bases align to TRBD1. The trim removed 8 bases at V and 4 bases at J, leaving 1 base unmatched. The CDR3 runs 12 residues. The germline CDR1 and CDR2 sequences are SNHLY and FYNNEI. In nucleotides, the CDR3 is TGTGCCAGCGGGACAGGGGGGTACGAGCAGTACTTC. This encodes CASGTGGYEQYF. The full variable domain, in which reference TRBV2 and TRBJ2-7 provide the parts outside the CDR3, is EPEVTQTPSHQVTQMGQEVILRCVPISNHLYFYWYRQILGQKVEFLVSFYNNEISEKSEIFDDQFSVERPDGSNFTLKIRSTKLEDSAMYFCASGTGGYEQYFGPGTRLTVT.

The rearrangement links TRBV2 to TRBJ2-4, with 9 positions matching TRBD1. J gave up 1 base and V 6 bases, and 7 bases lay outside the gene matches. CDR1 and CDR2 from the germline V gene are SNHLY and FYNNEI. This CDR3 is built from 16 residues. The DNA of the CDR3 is TGTGCCAGCAGCCAAGGGACAGGGATCGCCAAAAACATTCAGTACTTC. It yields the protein CASSQGTGIAKNIQYF.

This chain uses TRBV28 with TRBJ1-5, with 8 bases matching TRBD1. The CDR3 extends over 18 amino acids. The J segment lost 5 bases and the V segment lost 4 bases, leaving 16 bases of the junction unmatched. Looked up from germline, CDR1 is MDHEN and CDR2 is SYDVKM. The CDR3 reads CASSWGTGGEVVYQPQHF. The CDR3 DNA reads TGTGCCAGCAGTTGGGGGACAGGAGGAGAGGTTGTATATCAGCCCCAGCATTTT.

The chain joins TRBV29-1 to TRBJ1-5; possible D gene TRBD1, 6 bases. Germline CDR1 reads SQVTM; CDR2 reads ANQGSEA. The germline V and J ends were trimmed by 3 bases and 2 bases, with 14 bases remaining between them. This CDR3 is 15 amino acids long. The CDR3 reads CSVEFGPGGNQPQHF. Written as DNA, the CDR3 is TGCAGCGTTGAGTTTGGGCCAGGGGGCAATCAGCCCCAGCATTTT.

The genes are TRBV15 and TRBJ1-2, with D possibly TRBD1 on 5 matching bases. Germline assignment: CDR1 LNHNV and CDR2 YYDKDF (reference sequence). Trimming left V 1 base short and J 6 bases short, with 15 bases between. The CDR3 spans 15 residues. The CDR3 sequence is CATSRGGSTPNGYTF. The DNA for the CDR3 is TGTGCCACCAGCAGAGGGGGCAGCACCCCCAATGGCTACACCTTC.

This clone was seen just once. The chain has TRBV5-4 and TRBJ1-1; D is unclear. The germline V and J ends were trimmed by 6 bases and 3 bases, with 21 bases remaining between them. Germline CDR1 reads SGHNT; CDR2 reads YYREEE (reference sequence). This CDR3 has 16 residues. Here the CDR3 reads CASNRLGGRRDTEAFF. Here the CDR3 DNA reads TGTGCCAGCAATCGTCTAGGAGGGAGAAGGGACACTGAAGCTTTCTTT. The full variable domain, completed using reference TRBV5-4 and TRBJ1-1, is ETGVTQSPTHLIKTRGQQVTLRCSSQSGHNTVSWYQQALGQGPQFIFQYYREEENGRGNFPPRFSGLQFPNYSSELNVNALELDDSALYLCASNRLGGRRDTEAFFGQGTRLTVV.